This T cell receptor (beta chain) emerged from a study of beta chain features in type 1 diabetes. There are a few counts of this clone. Trimming took 8 bases from V and 6 from J; bases not matched to a gene: 7. CDR1 is MDHEN and CDR2 is SYDVKM in the germline V gene. The CDR3 sequence is 13 residues long. Isolated RNA was reverse transcribed in full, so expressed TCRB transcripts were sequenced. Reads from naive, central memory and regulatory T cell samples averaged about 3.8 million. Clones were read by immunoSEQ multiplex PCR, and TCRdb kept only the in-frame ones, dropping some. The sample records approximately 44,000 clones, 51% being singletons.

The rearrangement joins TRBV28 to TRBJ1-2; 9 nucleotides line up with TRBD1. This receptor was obtained from a woman aged 18-30 years in good health. Sequences were obtained from Tregs from blood. CDR3 nucleotides: TGTGCCAGCCGTCGGGGGACAGGGAATGGCTACACCTTC. Its translation: CASRRGTGNGYTF.